This T cell receptor (beta chain) was identified during a study of blood T cell repertoires in COVID-19. Germline CDR1 reads MNHEY; CDR2 reads SMNVEV (reference sequence). CDR3 length: 14 residues. V dropped 7 bases and J dropped 2; count of bases not matched to a gene: 5. The method was immunoSEQ multiplex PCR; TCRdb's version includes in-frame clones alone and lacks a portion of them. The profile covers approximately 450,000 clones, with around nine tenths appearing a single time and about 2% taken by the ten largest. Ages ranged from roughly 18 to 100 years, with residence in around 24 US areas. Cohorts were assigned according to the clinical history that participants reported.

This receptor was taken from a woman aged 18-29 years with acute COVID-19. Sequencing was carried out using PBMCs or T cells enriched from blood (not recorded which). This rearrangement joins TRBV27 to TRBJ1-5, with 7 bases aligning to TRBD1. CDR3 nucleotide sequence: TGTGCCAGCACGGACAGGTATGGCAATCAGCCCCAGCATTTT. Translated: CASTDRYGNQPQHF.